This T cell receptor beta chain was sequenced during a study of CD8+ T cells in alopecia areata. Across the study: Tofacitinib continued for 6 to 18 months and was then withheld for 6 months.

CDR3 length: 14 amino acids. V was cut by 0 bases and J by 3 bases, with 11 bases left in between. Germline-derived CDR1 and CDR2 are GTSNPN and SVGIG (reference sequence). Notes on the study in general: Sharing of TCR sequences between patients (possibly for HLA-related reasons) was less clear than in mice.

As the sequencing template, cDNA was produced by extracting RNA and reverse transcribing it. The protocol was immunoSEQ multiplex PCR, while the TCRdb copy is restricted to in-frame clones and leaves out a portion. The sample lists about 160,000 clones, approximately 65% occurring once. For this clone: What it recognizes is unknown.

Treatment here: oral pan-JAK inhibitor, 5-10 mg twice daily. In alopecia areata patients, both lesional scalp punch biopsies and peripheral blood were collected. This chain links TRBV30 with TRBJ2-5; D is possibly TRBD1 (5 bases). This clonotype originated in a human donor with alopecia areata. This sample comprised CD4+ T cells sorted from blood, obtained at week 4, from a patient treated with tofacitinib. This CDR3 is CAWSVGAAEETQYF. In DNA form, the CDR3 reads TGTGCCTGGAGTGTAGGGGCAGCTGAAGAGACCCAGTACTTC.